This is a list of T cell receptor beta chains from one sample in a study of T-cell reconstitution after alpha-beta-depleted transplantation in children. TCRdb re-analysed the PCR reads in MiXCR, keeping a single row per CDR3 protein. Of around 4,200 distinct CDR3 sequences listed, roughly 12% are singletons. The sequencing used PBMCs, mostly from graft donor cells, collected 60 days after TCRalphabeta/CD19-depleted stem cell transplant. These receptor sequences come from a male patient aged 2 to 10 who had a stem cell transplant for acute lymphoblastic leukemia, so the T cells may come from the graft donor. Both conserved end residues are part of each CDR3. Fields, in order: clone size, J gene, CDR3 length, V gene, D gene, CDR3 protein, CDR3 DNA. D genes are given only for firm matches. Rows give clone size only sometimes, using once, few, many, or a class for an expanded clone.

clone size: large; J gene: TRBJ2-3; CDR3 length: 14; V gene: TRBV5-1; D gene: -; CDR3 protein: CASSRARGSDTQYF; CDR3 DNA: TGCGCCAGCAGCCGCGCCAGGGGATCAGATACGCAGTATTTT
clone size: many; J gene: TRBJ2-5; CDR3 length: 15; V gene: TRBV25-1; D gene: TRBD2; CDR3 protein: CASSESSGGKETQYF; CDR3 DNA: TGTGCCAGCAGTGAATCGTCGGGGGGGAAAGAGACCCAGTACTTC
clone size: -; J gene: TRBJ2-3; CDR3 length: 19; V gene: TRBV28; D gene: -; CDR3 protein: CAMGPGPIGAGLITDTQYF; CDR3 DNA: TGTGCCATGGGCCCCGGGCCCATCGGGGCAGGATTAATCACAGATACGCAGTATTTT
clone size: few; J gene: TRBJ2-3; CDR3 length: 16; V gene: TRBV28; D gene: -; CDR3 protein: CAMGPGLPCGTDTQYF; CDR3 DNA: TGTGCCATGGGCCCCGGGCTCCCCTGCGGAACAGATACGCAGTATTTT
clone size: many; J gene: TRBJ2-3; CDR3 length: 15; V gene: TRBV3-1; D gene: TRBD2; CDR3 protein: CASSREAGGADTQYF; CDR3 DNA: TGTGCCAGCAGCCGGGAAGCGGGGGGGGCAGATACGCAGTATTTT
clone size: many; J gene: TRBJ1-2; CDR3 length: 17; V gene: TRBV11-2; D gene: TRBD1; CDR3 protein: CASSTRDRGPAGYGYTF; CDR3 DNA: TGTGCCAGCAGCACCCGGGACAGGGGGCCCGCTGGCTATGGCTACACCTTC
clone size: many; J gene: TRBJ1-6; CDR3 length: 16; V gene: TRBV5-6; D gene: -; CDR3 protein: CAGSLGAALWGSPLHF; CDR3 DNA: TGTGCCGGCAGCTTGGGGGCAGCCCTGTGGGGCTCACCCCTCCACTTT
clone size: once; J gene: TRBJ1-2; CDR3 length: 13; V gene: TRBV5-8; D gene: -; CDR3 protein: CASSPAQAYGYTF; CDR3 DNA: TGTGCCAGCAGCCCTGCGCAGGCCTATGGCTACACCTTC
clone size: many; J gene: TRBJ2-1; CDR3 length: 16; V gene: TRBV14; D gene: -; CDR3 protein: CASSQESFPAYNEQFF; CDR3 DNA: TGTGCCAGCAGCCAAGAGTCTTTTCCTGCCTACAATGAGCAGTTCTTC
clone size: -; J gene: TRBJ2-2; CDR3 length: 15; V gene: TRBV10-1; D gene: -; CDR3 protein: CASSETGTNTGELFF; CDR3 DNA: TGCGCCAGCAGTGAAACAGGGACAAACACCGGGGAGCTGTTTTTT
clone size: many; J gene: TRBJ2-1; CDR3 length: 15; V gene: TRBV20-1; D gene: -; CDR3 protein: CSARRGESSYNEQFF; CDR3 DNA: TGCAGTGCTAGAAGAGGGGAAAGCTCCTACAATGAGCAGTTCTTC
clone size: many; J gene: TRBJ2-1; CDR3 length: 14; V gene: TRBV24-1; D gene: -; CDR3 protein: CATSDRDRNNEQFF; CDR3 DNA: TGTGCCACCAGTGACCGGGACCGAAACAATGAGCAGTTCTTC
clone size: many; J gene: TRBJ1-3; CDR3 length: 13; V gene: TRBV5-1; D gene: TRBD1; CDR3 protein: CASSWDRGNTIYF; CDR3 DNA: TGCGCCAGCAGCTGGGACAGGGGAAACACCATATATTTT
clone size: medium-sized; J gene: TRBJ1-5; CDR3 length: 14; V gene: TRBV5-8; D gene: -; CDR3 protein: CASTPSSGNQPQHF; CDR3 DNA: TGTGCCAGCACCCCGTCAAGTGGGAATCAGCCCCAGCATTTT
clone size: many; J gene: TRBJ2-1; CDR3 length: 13; V gene: TRBV6-5; D gene: -; CDR3 protein: CASSYGGSSEQFF; CDR3 DNA: TGTGCCAGCAGTTACGGGGGGAGTAGTGAGCAGTTCTTC
clone size: many; J gene: TRBJ1-4; CDR3 length: 16; V gene: TRBV5-6; D gene: -; CDR3 protein: CASTLRGLRDNEKLFF; CDR3 DNA: TGTGCCAGCACCTTACGGGGGCTGCGGGATAATGAAAAACTGTTTTTT
clone size: many; J gene: TRBJ2-3; CDR3 length: 16; V gene: TRBV5-4; D gene: TRBD1; CDR3 protein: CASSLVGRGSTDTQYF; CDR3 DNA: TGTGCCAGCAGCTTGGTAGGCAGGGGGAGCACAGATACGCAGTATTTT
clone size: many; J gene: TRBJ2-7; CDR3 length: 15; V gene: TRBV18; D gene: -; CDR3 protein: CASSPKQKGDYEQYF; CDR3 DNA: TGTGCCAGCTCGCCAAAGCAAAAAGGTGACTACGAGCAGTACTTC
clone size: -; J gene: TRBJ2-3; CDR3 length: 17; V gene: TRBV4-3; D gene: -; CDR3 protein: CASSQEGLASITDTQYF; CDR3 DNA: TGCGCCAGCAGCCAAGAAGGCCTAGCGAGTATCACAGATACGCAGTATTTT
clone size: many; J gene: TRBJ1-2; CDR3 length: 15; V gene: TRBV6-5; D gene: TRBD1; CDR3 protein: CAARGGQSSFYGYTF; CDR3 DNA: TGTGCCGCCAGGGGGGGACAGTCATCCTTCTATGGCTACACCTTC
clone size: many; J gene: TRBJ1-5; CDR3 length: 13; V gene: TRBV4-3; D gene: -; CDR3 protein: CASSWGSGEPQHF; CDR3 DNA: TGCGCCAGCAGCTGGGGATCTGGGGAGCCCCAGCATTTT
clone size: medium-sized; J gene: TRBJ2-1; CDR3 length: 16; V gene: TRBV3-1; D gene: TRBD2; CDR3 protein: CASTRETGGPYNEQFF; CDR3 DNA: TGTGCCAGCACCCGGGAGACGGGGGGTCCCTACAATGAGCAGTTCTTC
clone size: many; J gene: TRBJ2-7; CDR3 length: 14; V gene: TRBV10-2; D gene: TRBD1; CDR3 protein: CASRTGTGSYEQYF; CDR3 DNA: TGCGCCAGTAGAACCGGGACAGGGAGCTACGAGCAGTACTTC
clone size: -; J gene: TRBJ2-5; CDR3 length: 17; V gene: TRBV3-1; D gene: -; CDR3 protein: CATSQGARFGSAETQYF; CDR3 DNA: TGTGCCACCTCCCAAGGGGCCAGGTTCGGGTCAGCAGAGACCCAGTACTTC
clone size: medium-sized; J gene: TRBJ1-2; CDR3 length: 15; V gene: TRBV6-5; D gene: -; CDR3 protein: CASSYSRETKYGYTF; CDR3 DNA: TGTGCCAGCAGTTACTCGAGGGAGACGAAATATGGCTACACCTTC
clone size: many; J gene: TRBJ2-5; CDR3 length: 17; V gene: TRBV15; D gene: TRBD2; CDR3 protein: CATSRGLAGGREETQYF; CDR3 DNA: TGTGCCACCAGCAGAGGCTTAGCGGGAGGACGGGAAGAGACCCAGTACTTC
clone size: many; J gene: TRBJ2-7; CDR3 length: 12; V gene: TRBV12-3/TRBV12-4; D gene: -; CDR3 protein: CASSFNAYEQYF; CDR3 DNA: TGTGCCAGCAGTTTTAATGCCTACGAGCAGTACTTC
clone size: many; J gene: TRBJ2-7; CDR3 length: 16; V gene: TRBV5-1; D gene: TRBD1; CDR3 protein: CASSYGPGTASYEQYF; CDR3 DNA: TGCGCCAGCAGCTACGGACCCGGGACAGCCTCTTACGAGCAGTACTTC
clone size: medium-sized; J gene: TRBJ1-1; CDR3 length: 15; V gene: TRBV18; D gene: TRBD1; CDR3 protein: CASSQLGQGDTEAFF; CDR3 DNA: TGTGCCAGCTCACAGCTCGGACAGGGTGACACTGAAGCTTTCTTT
clone size: many; J gene: TRBJ2-5; CDR3 length: 13; V gene: TRBV7-9; D gene: -; CDR3 protein: CASNSQYQETQYF; CDR3 DNA: TGTGCCAGCAACAGCCAGTACCAAGAGACCCAGTACTTC
clone size: medium-sized; J gene: TRBJ1-3; CDR3 length: 18; V gene: TRBV5-8; D gene: TRBD1; CDR3 protein: CASSLGWGQLSSGNTIYF; CDR3 DNA: TGTGCCAGCAGCTTGGGGTGGGGACAGTTAAGCTCTGGAAACACCATATATTTT
clone size: many; J gene: TRBJ1-6; CDR3 length: 15; V gene: TRBV27; D gene: -; CDR3 protein: CASSLPGGYNSPLHF; CDR3 DNA: TGTGCCAGCAGTTTACCCGGGGGCTATAATTCACCCCTCCACTTT
clone size: many; J gene: TRBJ1-2; CDR3 length: 16; V gene: TRBV10-3; D gene: -; CDR3 protein: CAISPSGPAGDYGYTF; CDR3 DNA: TGTGCCATCAGTCCCTCTGGGCCAGCGGGGGACTATGGCTACACCTTC
clone size: many; J gene: TRBJ1-1; CDR3 length: 13; V gene: TRBV12-3/TRBV12-4; D gene: -; CDR3 protein: CASSLGKGGEAFF; CDR3 DNA: TGTGCCAGCAGTTTAGGAAAGGGGGGTGAAGCTTTCTTT
clone size: medium-sized; J gene: TRBJ1-2; CDR3 length: 12; V gene: TRBV5-6; D gene: -; CDR3 protein: CASSLTRYGYTF; CDR3 DNA: TGTGCCAGCAGCCTGACAAGATATGGCTACACCTTC
clone size: many; J gene: TRBJ1-2; CDR3 length: 16; V gene: TRBV28; D gene: TRBD1; CDR3 protein: CASKQGAPDSNYGYTF; CDR3 DNA: TGTGCCAGCAAACAGGGGGCTCCAGATTCTAACTATGGCTACACCTTC
clone size: medium-sized; J gene: TRBJ1-5; CDR3 length: 15; V gene: TRBV4-3; D gene: -; CDR3 protein: CASSQGRFSNQPQHF; CDR3 DNA: TGCGCCAGCAGCCAAGGACGGTTTAGCAATCAGCCCCAGCATTTT
clone size: many; J gene: TRBJ1-1; CDR3 length: 13; V gene: TRBV25-1; D gene: -; CDR3 protein: CASSDILNTEAFF; CDR3 DNA: TGTGCCAGCTCGGACATCCTGAACACTGAAGCTTTCTTT
clone size: many; J gene: TRBJ2-2; CDR3 length: 16; V gene: TRBV6-2/TRBV6-3; D gene: TRBD1; CDR3 protein: CASRSDRGLGTGELFF; CDR3 DNA: TGTGCCAGCAGGTCGGACAGGGGGCTGGGCACCGGGGAGCTGTTTTTT
clone size: many; J gene: TRBJ2-3; CDR3 length: 15; V gene: TRBV12-3/TRBV12-4; D gene: -; CDR3 protein: CASSLPEGGPDTQYF; CDR3 DNA: TGTGCCAGCAGTTTACCCGAGGGGGGGCCAGATACGCAGTATTTT
clone size: many; J gene: TRBJ1-6; CDR3 length: 14; V gene: TRBV6-5; D gene: -; CDR3 protein: CASSYLAGNSPLHF; CDR3 DNA: TGTGCCAGCAGTTACCTGGCGGGGAATTCACCCCTCCACTTT
clone size: many; J gene: TRBJ1-1; CDR3 length: 16; V gene: TRBV7-9; D gene: -; CDR3 protein: CASSRAGSALGTEAFF; CDR3 DNA: TGTGCCAGCAGCCGCGCGGGCAGCGCCCTGGGCACTGAAGCTTTCTTT
clone size: many; J gene: TRBJ2-3; CDR3 length: 13; V gene: TRBV7-9; D gene: -; CDR3 protein: CASRGPNTDTQYF; CDR3 DNA: TGTGCCAGCAGGGGACCCAACACAGATACGCAGTATTTT
clone size: many; J gene: TRBJ2-7; CDR3 length: 14; V gene: TRBV11-3; D gene: -; CDR3 protein: CASSSTREAYEQYF; CDR3 DNA: TGTGCCAGCAGCTCGACCAGGGAGGCCTACGAGCAGTACTTC
clone size: many; J gene: TRBJ2-7; CDR3 length: 15; V gene: TRBV28; D gene: -; CDR3 protein: CASSFETNLRYEQYF; CDR3 DNA: TGTGCCAGCAGTTTCGAGACTAACCTCCGCTACGAGCAGTACTTC
clone size: many; J gene: TRBJ2-1; CDR3 length: 16; V gene: TRBV3-1; D gene: -; CDR3 protein: CASSLKKGGGFDEQFF; CDR3 DNA: TGTGCCAGCAGCCTGAAAAAGGGCGGAGGTTTTGATGAGCAGTTCTTC
clone size: medium-sized; J gene: TRBJ2-7; CDR3 length: 12; V gene: TRBV7-2; D gene: -; CDR3 protein: CASSGASYEQYF; CDR3 DNA: TGTGCCAGCAGCGGGGCCAGCTACGAGCAGTACTTC
clone size: few; J gene: TRBJ2-5; CDR3 length: 12; V gene: TRBV3-1; D gene: -; CDR3 protein: CASCQVRKTQYF; CDR3 DNA: TGTGCCTCCTGCCAAGTCCGGAAGACCCAGTACTTC
clone size: -; J gene: TRBJ2-1; CDR3 length: 10; V gene: TRBV29-1; D gene: -; CDR3 protein: CSVRDNEQFF; CDR3 DNA: TGCAGCGTTCGGGACAATGAGCAGTTCTTC
clone size: medium-sized; J gene: TRBJ1-2; CDR3 length: 13; V gene: TRBV20-1; D gene: -; CDR3 protein: CSARVPGNYGYTF; CDR3 DNA: TGCAGTGCTAGAGTTCCAGGGAACTATGGCTACACCTTC
clone size: many; J gene: TRBJ2-6; CDR3 length: 16; V gene: TRBV29-1; D gene: TRBD1; CDR3 protein: CSADGTGGSGANVLTF; CDR3 DNA: TGCAGCGCCGACGGGACAGGGGGCTCTGGGGCCAACGTCCTGACTTTC
clone size: many; J gene: TRBJ2-5; CDR3 length: 16; V gene: TRBV6-5; D gene: TRBD2; CDR3 protein: CASSSTSGEKARAQYF; CDR3 DNA: TGTGCCAGCAGTTCGACTAGCGGAGAGAAGGCGAGGGCCCAGTACTTC
clone size: many; J gene: TRBJ2-4; CDR3 length: 16; V gene: TRBV29-1; D gene: TRBD1; CDR3 protein: CSAGTGATLAKNIQYF; CDR3 DNA: TGCAGCGCCGGGACAGGGGCCACTTTAGCCAAAAACATTCAGTACTTC
clone size: many; J gene: TRBJ1-5; CDR3 length: 13; V gene: TRBV7-9; D gene: -; CDR3 protein: CASSLAEHQPQHF; CDR3 DNA: TGTGCCAGCAGCTTAGCCGAACATCAGCCCCAGCATTTT
clone size: -; J gene: TRBJ2-6; CDR3 length: 17; V gene: TRBV3-1; D gene: -; CDR3 protein: CATCTTGPGFGANVLTF; CDR3 DNA: TGTGCCACCTGCACGACGGGTCCCGGTTTCGGGGCCAACGTCCTGACTTTC
clone size: medium-sized; J gene: TRBJ2-1; CDR3 length: 14; V gene: TRBV7-9; D gene: -; CDR3 protein: CATRPGLGPIEQFF; CDR3 DNA: TGTGCCACCCGACCGGGACTCGGCCCCATTGAGCAGTTCTTC
clone size: many; J gene: TRBJ1-1; CDR3 length: 14; V gene: TRBV5-1; D gene: -; CDR3 protein: CASSLALGNTEAFF; CDR3 DNA: TGCGCCAGCAGCTTGGCCCTGGGGAACACTGAAGCTTTCTTT
clone size: medium-sized; J gene: TRBJ1-2; CDR3 length: 12; V gene: TRBV6-6; D gene: -; CDR3 protein: CASRPSGTGYTF; CDR3 DNA: TGTGCCAGCAGACCATCAGGGACTGGCTACACCTTC